By share, the clone carrying this TCR beta chain ranks as medium-sized. Its antigen is not identified. The CDR3 contains 16 residues. CDR1 and CDR2 from the germline V gene are SGDLS and YYNGEE. J gave up 1 base and V 4 bases, and 7 bases lay outside the gene matches. This record belongs to a study of CD8 T cells in ankylosing spondylitis. Study-level results: Within ankylosing spondylitis blood, a TCR beta motif made up of seven to nine highly homologous variants appeared to be characteristic. Disease-associated clones were reportedly significantly overrepresented in matched ankylosing spondylitis synovial fluid.

Using its own MiXCR run on the 5' RACE reads, TCRdb lists one record per CDR3 protein. The table lists about 39,000 distinct CDR3 sequences, more than 3% of them singletons. This chain uses TRBV9 with TRBJ2-2; 7 bases map to TRBD2. The receptor comes from a female donor with ankylosing spondylitis or in good health (not recorded which). Sequencing used blood, either unsorted or a sorted T cell fraction (not recorded which). The CDR3 spells CASSPVGGGNTGELFF. DNA of the CDR3: TGTGCCAGCAGCCCAGTGGGCGGGGGGAACACCGGGGAGCTGTTTTTT.